This T cell receptor beta chain was identified in a study of CD8 T cell repertoires and HIV-1 epitope variants. Study-wide context: T cells were stimulated with Twenty-five Gag and Nef peptides separately. The baseline condition was 1M T cells left uncultured. Study-level points and caveats: Roughly 10 TCR beta clonotypes were antigen-specific, six apparently recognizing autologous or escape variants.

This clone was recorded only once. Its target is unknown. Sequencing of TCR beta CDR3 used immunoSEQ survey depth. This table comes from immunoSEQ multiplex PCR, and its TCRdb copy is limited to in-frame clones, with some not included. The table lists tens of thousands of clones, around 67% of them singletons. CDR3 length: 13 amino acids. Germline CDR1 and CDR2: SGHDT and YYEEEE. The V end lost 4 bases, the J end lost 2 bases, and 8 bases lay between the germline ends. The rearrangement joins TRBV5-6 to TRBJ2-3; D may be TRBD2 (6 bases). The origin of this receptor is a male donor with HIV. The sample comprised uncultured baseline CD8+ T cells from peripheral blood mononuclear cells (PBMCs). The CDR3 DNA reads TGTGCCAGCAGCCAGGACTACACAGATACGCAGTATTTT. Translation gives CASSQDYTDTQYF.